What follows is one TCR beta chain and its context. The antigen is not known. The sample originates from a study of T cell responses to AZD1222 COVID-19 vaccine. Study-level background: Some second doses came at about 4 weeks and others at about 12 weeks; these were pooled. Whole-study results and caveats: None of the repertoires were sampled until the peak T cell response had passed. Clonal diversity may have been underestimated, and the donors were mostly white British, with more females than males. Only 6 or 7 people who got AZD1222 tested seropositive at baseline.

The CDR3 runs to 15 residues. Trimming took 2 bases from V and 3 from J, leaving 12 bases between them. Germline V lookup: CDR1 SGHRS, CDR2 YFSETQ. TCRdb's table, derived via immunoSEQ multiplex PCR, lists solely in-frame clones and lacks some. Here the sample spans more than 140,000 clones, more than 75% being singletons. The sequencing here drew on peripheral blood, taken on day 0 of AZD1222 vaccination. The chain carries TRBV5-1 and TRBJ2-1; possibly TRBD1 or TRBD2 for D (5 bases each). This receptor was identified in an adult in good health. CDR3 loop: CASSLGVTSYNEQFF. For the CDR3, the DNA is TGCGCCAGCAGCTTAGGGGTCACTAGCTACAATGAGCAGTTCTTC.